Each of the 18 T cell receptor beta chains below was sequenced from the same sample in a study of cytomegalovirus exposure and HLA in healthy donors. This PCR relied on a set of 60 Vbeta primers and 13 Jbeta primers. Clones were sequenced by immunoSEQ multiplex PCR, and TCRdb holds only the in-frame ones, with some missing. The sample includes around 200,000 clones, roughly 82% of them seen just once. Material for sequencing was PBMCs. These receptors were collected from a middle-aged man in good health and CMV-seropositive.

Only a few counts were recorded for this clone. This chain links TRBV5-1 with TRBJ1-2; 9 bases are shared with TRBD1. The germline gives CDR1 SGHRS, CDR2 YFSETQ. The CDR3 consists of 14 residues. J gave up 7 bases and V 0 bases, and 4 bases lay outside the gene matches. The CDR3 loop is CASSLGGTGIGYTF. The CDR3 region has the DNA TGCGCCAGCAGCTTGGGCGGGACAGGGATTGGCTACACCTTC.

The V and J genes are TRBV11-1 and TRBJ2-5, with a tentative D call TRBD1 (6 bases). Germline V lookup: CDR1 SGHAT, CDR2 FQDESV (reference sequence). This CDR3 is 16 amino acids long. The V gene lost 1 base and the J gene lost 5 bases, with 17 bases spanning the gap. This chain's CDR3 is CASSLGRQDLGETQYF. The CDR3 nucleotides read TGTGCCAGCAGCTTAGGTAGACAGGACCTAGGGGAGACCCAGTACTTC. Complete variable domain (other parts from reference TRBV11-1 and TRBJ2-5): EAEVAQSPRYKITEKSQAVAFWCDPISGHATLYWYRQILGQGPELLVQFQDESVVDDSQLPKDRFSAERLKGVDSTLKIQPAELGDSAMYLCASSLGRQDLGETQYFGPGTRLLVL.

CDR3 loop: CASSVTGGGYTEAFF. The DNA for the CDR3 is TGTGCCAGCAGCGTAACAGGGGGCGGGTACACTGAAGCTTTCTTT. The V gene is TRBV11-2, the J gene TRBJ1-1; 9 bases align to TRBD1. The germline CDR1 and CDR2 sequences are SGHAT and FQNNGV. There are 15 residues in the CDR3. Losses at the gene ends were 5 bases for V and 3 bases for J; bases not matched to a gene: 7.

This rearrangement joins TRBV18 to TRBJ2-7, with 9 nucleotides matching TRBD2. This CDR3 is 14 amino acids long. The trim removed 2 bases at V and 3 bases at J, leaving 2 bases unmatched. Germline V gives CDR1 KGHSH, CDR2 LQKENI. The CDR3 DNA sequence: TGTGCCAGCTCACCAGGTAGCGGGAGCTACGAGCAGTACTTC. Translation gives CASSPGSGSYEQYF.

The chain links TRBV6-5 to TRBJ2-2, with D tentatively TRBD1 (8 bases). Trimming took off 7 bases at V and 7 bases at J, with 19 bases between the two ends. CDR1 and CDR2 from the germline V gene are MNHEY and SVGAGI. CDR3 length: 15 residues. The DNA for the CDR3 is TGTGCCAGCACCCGCGACAGGGGAGGGTTCGGGGAGCTGTTTTTT. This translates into CASTRDRGGFGELFF.

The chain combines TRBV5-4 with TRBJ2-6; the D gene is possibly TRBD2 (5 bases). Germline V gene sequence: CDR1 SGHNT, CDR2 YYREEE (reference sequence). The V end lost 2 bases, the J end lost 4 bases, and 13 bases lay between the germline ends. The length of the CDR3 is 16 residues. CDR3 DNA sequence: TGTGCCAGCAGCTTTATTCCGGGAAGAGGGGCCAACGTCCTGACTTTC. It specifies CASSFIPGRGANVLTF.

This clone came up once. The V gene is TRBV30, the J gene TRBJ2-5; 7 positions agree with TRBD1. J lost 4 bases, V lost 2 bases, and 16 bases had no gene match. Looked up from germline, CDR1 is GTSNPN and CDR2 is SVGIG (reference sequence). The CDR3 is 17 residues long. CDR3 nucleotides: TGTGCCTGGAGTTTTAAACCGGGACAGTCGGTTGTAGAGACCCAGTACTTC. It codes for CAWSFKPGQSVVETQYF.

The CDR3 protein is CASSQTGGFEKLFF. In DNA, the CDR3 is TGTGCCAGCAGCCAGACAGGGGGCTTTGAAAAACTGTTTTTT. The rearrangement joins TRBV7-9 to TRBJ1-4; the match to TRBD1 covers 10 bases. Germline assignment: CDR1 SEHNR and CDR2 FQNEAQ (reference sequence). The V and J ends lost 5 bases and 7 bases, in that order; junction bases with no gene match: 4. The CDR3 is 14 residues long.

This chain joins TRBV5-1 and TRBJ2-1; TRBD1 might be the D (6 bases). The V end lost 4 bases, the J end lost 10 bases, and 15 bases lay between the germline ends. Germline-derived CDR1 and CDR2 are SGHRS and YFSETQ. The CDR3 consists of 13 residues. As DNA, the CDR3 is TGCGCCAGCAGCCCGCTCGTCACAGGGGAGCAGTTCTTC. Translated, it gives CASSPLVTGEQFF.

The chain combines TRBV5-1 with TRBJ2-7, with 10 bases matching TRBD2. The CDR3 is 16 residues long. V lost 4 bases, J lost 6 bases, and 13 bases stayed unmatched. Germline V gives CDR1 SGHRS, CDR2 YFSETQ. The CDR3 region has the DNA TGCGCCAGCAGCACGGCTAGCGGGAGTCCGAAGAGCGAGCAGTACTTC. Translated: CASSTASGSPKSEQYF.

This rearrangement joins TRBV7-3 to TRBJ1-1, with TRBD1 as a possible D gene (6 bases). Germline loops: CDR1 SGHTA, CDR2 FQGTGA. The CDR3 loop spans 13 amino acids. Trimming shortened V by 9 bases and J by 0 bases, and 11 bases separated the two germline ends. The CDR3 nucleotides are TGTGCCAGTGGGACAACCCTGAACACTGAAGCTTTCTTT. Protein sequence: CASGTTLNTEAFF.

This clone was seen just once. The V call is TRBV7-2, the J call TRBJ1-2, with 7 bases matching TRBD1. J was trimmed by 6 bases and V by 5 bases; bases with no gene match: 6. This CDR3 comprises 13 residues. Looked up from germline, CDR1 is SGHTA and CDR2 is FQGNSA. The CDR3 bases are TGTGCCAGCAGCCTATTGACAGGGAATGGCTACACCTTC. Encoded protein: CASSLLTGNGYTF.

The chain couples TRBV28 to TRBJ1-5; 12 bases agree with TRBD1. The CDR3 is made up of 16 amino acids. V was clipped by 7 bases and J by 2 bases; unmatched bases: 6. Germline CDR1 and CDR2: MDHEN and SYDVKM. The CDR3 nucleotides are TGTGCCAGCATCGATGGGACAGGGGGCCGCAATCAGCCCCAGCATTTT. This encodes CASIDGTGGRNQPQHF.

The CDR3 sequence is CASSLRTSDWTDTQYF. As DNA, the CDR3 is TGTGCCAGCAGCCTCCGGACTAGCGATTGGACAGATACGCAGTATTTT. The J gene is TRBJ2-3, the V gene TRBV5-4; TRBD2 aligns across 9 bases. The CDR3 covers 16 residues. Germline V gives CDR1 SGHNT, CDR2 YYREEE (reference sequence). V was pared by 4 bases and J by 3 bases, with 9 bases of the junction left unmatched. Full variable domain (remainder filled in from reference TRBV5-4 and TRBJ2-3): ETGVTQSPTHLIKTRGQQVTLRCSSQSGHNTVSWYQQALGQGPQFIFQYYREEENGRGNFPPRFSGLQFPNYSSELNVNALELDDSALYLCASSLRTSDWTDTQYFGPGTRLTVL.

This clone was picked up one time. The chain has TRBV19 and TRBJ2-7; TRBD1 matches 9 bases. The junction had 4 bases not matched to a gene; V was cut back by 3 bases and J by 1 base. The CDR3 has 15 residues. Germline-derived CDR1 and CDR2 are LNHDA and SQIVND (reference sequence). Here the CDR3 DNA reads TGTGCCAGTAGTATTCAGGACAGGGGATCCTACGAGCAGTACTTC. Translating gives CASSIQDRGSYEQYF.

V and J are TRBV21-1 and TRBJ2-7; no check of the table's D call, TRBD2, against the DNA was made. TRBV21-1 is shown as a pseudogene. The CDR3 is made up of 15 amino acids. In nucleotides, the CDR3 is TGTGCCAGCATTCCTGAGACTCGGAGGGGCTACGAGCAGTACGTC. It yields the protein CASIPETRRGYEQYV.

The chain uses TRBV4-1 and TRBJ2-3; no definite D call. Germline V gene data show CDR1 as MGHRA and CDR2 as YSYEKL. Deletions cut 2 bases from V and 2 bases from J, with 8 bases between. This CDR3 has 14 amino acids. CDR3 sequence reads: CASSQTRSTDTQYF. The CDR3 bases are TGCGCCAGCAGCCAAACGCGCTCCACAGATACGCAGTATTTT.

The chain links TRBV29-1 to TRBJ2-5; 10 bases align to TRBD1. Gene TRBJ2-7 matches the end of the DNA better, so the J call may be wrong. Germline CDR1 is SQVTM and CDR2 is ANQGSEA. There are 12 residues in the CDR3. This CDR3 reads CSTRGTGAEQYF. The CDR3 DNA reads TGCAGCACCCGGGGGACAGGGGCCGAGCAGTACTTC.